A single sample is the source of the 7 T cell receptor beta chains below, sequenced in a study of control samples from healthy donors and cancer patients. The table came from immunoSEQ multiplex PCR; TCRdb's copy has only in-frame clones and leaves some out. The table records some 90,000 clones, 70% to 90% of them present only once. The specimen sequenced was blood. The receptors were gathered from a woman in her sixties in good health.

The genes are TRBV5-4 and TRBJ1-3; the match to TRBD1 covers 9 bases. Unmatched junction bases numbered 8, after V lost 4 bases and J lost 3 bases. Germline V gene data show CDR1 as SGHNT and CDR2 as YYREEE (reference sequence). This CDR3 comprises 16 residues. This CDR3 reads CASSRTGQGSGNTIYF. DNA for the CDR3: TGTGCCAGCAGCCGCACAGGACAGGGGAGTGGAAACACCATATATTTT.

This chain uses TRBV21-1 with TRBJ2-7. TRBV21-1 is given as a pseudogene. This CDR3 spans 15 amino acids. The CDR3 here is CASSLCQLRRDEQYF. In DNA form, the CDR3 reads TGTGCCAGCAGTCTTTGTCAGCTCAGAAGGGACGAGCAGTACTTC.

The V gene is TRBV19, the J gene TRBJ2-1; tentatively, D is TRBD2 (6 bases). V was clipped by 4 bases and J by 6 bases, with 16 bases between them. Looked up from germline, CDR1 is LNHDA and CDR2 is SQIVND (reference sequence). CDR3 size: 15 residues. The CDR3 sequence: CASSTLAPKINEQFF. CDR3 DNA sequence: TGTGCCAGTAGTACCCTAGCGCCGAAGATCAATGAGCAGTTCTTC.

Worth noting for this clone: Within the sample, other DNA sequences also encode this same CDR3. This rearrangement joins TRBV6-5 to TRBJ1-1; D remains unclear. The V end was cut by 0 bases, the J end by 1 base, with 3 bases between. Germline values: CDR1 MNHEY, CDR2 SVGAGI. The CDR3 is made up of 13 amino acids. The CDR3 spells CASSYSENTEAFF. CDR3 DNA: TGTGCCAGCAGTTACTCAGAGAACACTGAAGCTTTCTTT.

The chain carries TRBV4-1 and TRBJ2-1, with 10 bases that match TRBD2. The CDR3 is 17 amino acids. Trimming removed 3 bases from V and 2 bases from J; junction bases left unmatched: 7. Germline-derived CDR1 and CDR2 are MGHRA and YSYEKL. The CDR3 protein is CASSQAAGGLTYNEQFF. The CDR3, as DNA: TGCGCCAGCAGCCAGGCAGCGGGGGGGCTTACCTACAATGAGCAGTTCTTC.

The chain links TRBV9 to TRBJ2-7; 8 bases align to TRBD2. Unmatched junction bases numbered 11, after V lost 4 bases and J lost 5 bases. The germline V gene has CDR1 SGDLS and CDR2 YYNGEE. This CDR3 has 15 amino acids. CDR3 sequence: CASSPRASGYHEQYF. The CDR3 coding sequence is TGTGCCAGCAGCCCCCGAGCTAGCGGGTACCACGAGCAGTACTTC.

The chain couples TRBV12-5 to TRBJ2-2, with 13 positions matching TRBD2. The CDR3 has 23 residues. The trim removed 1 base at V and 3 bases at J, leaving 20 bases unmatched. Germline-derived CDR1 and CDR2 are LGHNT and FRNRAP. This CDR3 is CASGLEKRPRTSGRLAYTGELFF. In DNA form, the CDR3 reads TGTGCTAGTGGTTTGGAAAAACGACCGAGGACTAGCGGGAGATTGGCTTACACCGGGGAGCTGTTTTTT.